This T cell receptor beta chain was profiled in a study of cytomegalovirus exposure and HLA in healthy donors. As to this clone: What it binds is not known.

Both 60 Vbeta primers and 13 Jbeta primers went into the PCR. Sequencing was performed with immunoSEQ multiplex PCR; in TCRdb, only in-frame clones are kept and a portion is missing. Of about 110,000 clones in the sample, about 70% were seen once. Study results and limitations: Cytomegalovirus-associated status was assigned to 164 TCR beta chains. Later, an analysis found that common viral pathogens appeared to be linked with several of the most significant clusters.

The CDR3 length is 15 residues. Per the germline V gene, CDR1 is SNHLY and CDR2 is FYNNEI. After removal of 4 bases from V and 1 base from J, the junction contained 5 bases not matched to a gene. The receptor comes from a woman in her fifties or sixties in good health and CMV-seropositive. V usage is TRBV2 and J usage is TRBJ2-7; 9 bases match TRBD2. Material for sequencing was PBMCs. CDR3 nucleotide sequence: TGTGCCAGCAGTGGAGGGACTAGCCGATCCTACGAGCAGTACTTC. Translation: CASSGGTSRSYEQYF.